One sample yielded the 23 T cell receptor beta chains listed below, sequenced in a study of glioma-infiltrating T cells. TCR alpha and beta CDR3 regions were amplified from RNA using iRepertoire nested multiplex PCR. From the multiplex PCR reads, TCRdb called clonotypes with MiXCR, one entry per CDR3 protein. This sample yields about 190,000 distinct CDR3 sequences, of which roughly 32% are seen a single time; around 20% belongs to the top ten. The sample was glioma tissue, nonneoplastic brain tissue, or PBMCs (not recorded which). Receptors originate from a human donor with low-grade glioma or glioblastoma, undergoing nonglioma brain surgery, or in good health (not recorded which).

Comments on this clonotype: A much larger clone lies a single base off, so this may be a read error. This sequence joins TRBV7-2 and TRBJ1-1, with 7 nucleotides matching TRBD1. The V gene's germline CDR1 is SGHTA and CDR2 FQGNSA. The trim removed 5 bases at V and 3 bases at J, leaving 6 bases unmatched. The CDR3 consists of 14 residues. CDR3 nucleotide sequence: TGTGCCAGCAGCCTAGGGGGCACACACACTGAAGCTTTCTTT. Translating gives CASSLGGTHTEAFF. Supplemented by reference TRBV7-2 and TRBJ1-1, the full variable domain reads GAGVSQSPSNKVTEKGKDVELRCDPISGHTALYWYRQSLGQGLEFLIYFQGNSAPDKSGLPSDRFSAERTGGSVSTLTIQRTQQEDSAVYLCASSLGGTHTEAFFGQGTRLTVV.

This clonotype was seen repeatedly, ten times or more. V and J are TRBV20-1 and TRBJ2-1; TRBD2 matches 8 bases. Trimming took 6 bases from V and 6 from J; bases not matched to a gene: 10. Germline V gene sequence: CDR1 DFQATT, CDR2 SNEGSKA (reference sequence). CDR3 length equals 14 residues. DNA of the CDR3: TGCAGTGCCCCGGTGAGCGGGAGTGGCAATGAGCAGTTCTTC. The encoded protein is CSAPVSGSGNEQFF.

This clonotype has at least ten counts. CDR3 DNA sequence: TGTGCCAGCAGCTTAGCGAGGGGCCCCTACAATGAGCAGTTCTTC. Translation: CASSLARGPYNEQFF. J is TRBJ2-1 and V is TRBV7-2; D tentatively fits TRBD1 or TRBD2 (5 bases each). CDR1 and CDR2 (germline): SGHTA, FQGNSA. This CDR3 has 15 residues. Trimming took 0 bases from V and 2 from J, leaving 8 bases between them.

This clonotype has ten or more counts. The genes are TRBV3-1 and TRBJ1-1; TRBD1 matches 8 bases. The CDR3 spans 15 residues. Germline V gene lookup returns CDR1 LGHDT and CDR2 YNNKEL (reference sequence). Germline trimming cut 5 bases from V and 5 bases from J; bases unmatched to any gene: 10. The CDR3 DNA follows: TGTGCCAGCAGCTTCCGGTCACAGGGGGTTACTGAAGCTTTCTTT. This translates into CASSFRSQGVTEAFF.

This clonotype was recorded at least ten times. The chain uses TRBV18 and TRBJ2-3; TRBD2 agrees at 14 bases. CDR3 length: 16 amino acids. Germline V gene lookup returns CDR1 KGHSH and CDR2 LQKENI. With V trimmed by 6 bases and J by 5 bases, 7 bases remained unmatched. CDR3 bases: TGTGCCAGCTCGCCCGGGACTAGCGGGAGTGGAGATACGCAGTATTTT. This encodes CASSPGTSGSGDTQYF. The variable domain in full, with the rest retrieved from reference TRBV18 and TRBJ2-3, is NAGVMQNPRHLVRRRGQEARLRCSPMKGHSHVYWYRQLPEEGLKFMVYLQKENIIDESGMPKERFSAEFPKEGPSILRIQQVVRGDSAAYFCASSPGTSGSGDTQYFGPGTRLTVL.

This clonotype has ten or more counts. V is TRBV27 and J is TRBJ2-7, with D perhaps TRBD2 (6 bases). Trimming stripped 2 bases from V and 2 bases from J, with 13 bases between. Germline assignment: CDR1 MNHEY and CDR2 SMNVEV (reference sequence). This CDR3 has 15 residues. The CDR3 loop is CASSLAGSSAYEQYF. The CDR3 DNA follows: TGTGCCAGCAGTTTAGCCGGGAGTTCGGCCTACGAGCAGTACTTC.

Here the CDR3 reads CVSRTGSFSEKLFF. CDR3 nucleotides: TGTGTTAGCAGAACAGGGTCGTTCAGTGAAAAACTGTTTTTT. The chain links TRBV27 to TRBJ1-4; D possibly corresponds to TRBD1 (6 bases). CDR3 length: 14 amino acids. Looked up from germline, CDR1 is MNHEY and CDR2 is SMNVEV (reference sequence). The full variable domain, completed using reference TRBV27 and TRBJ1-4, is EAQVTQNPRYLITVTGKKLTVTCSQNMNHEYMSWYRQDPGLGLRQIYYSMNVEVTDKGDVPEGYKVSRKEKRNFPLILESPSPNQTSLYFCVSRTGSFSEKLFFGSGTQLSVL.

This clonotype has at least ten counts. The chain uses TRBV27 and TRBJ2-1, with 10 bases lining up with TRBD1. Looked up from germline, CDR1 is MNHEY and CDR2 is SMNVEV (reference sequence). With V trimmed by 1 base and J by 3 bases, 6 bases remained unmatched. This CDR3 is built from 17 residues. CDR3 DNA: TGTGCCAGCAGTTTATTGGGACAGGGGCCGCTCTACAATGAGCAGTTCTTC. It codes for CASSLLGQGPLYNEQFF.

The table lists this clonotype with many counts. The V gene is TRBV3-1, the J gene TRBJ1-5, with D perhaps matching TRBD1 (6 bases). V was pared by 0 bases and J by 7 bases, with 10 bases between. The CDR3 covers 14 residues. The germline gives CDR1 LGHDT, CDR2 YNNKEL (reference sequence). The CDR3 nucleotides are TGTGCCAGCAGCCAAGATTCGGGGGGCCAGCCCCAGCATTTT. Residues: CASSQDSGGQPQHF.

This clonotype was picked up one time. A read error may be the cause here, since a much bigger clone is one base away. The J gene is TRBJ1-6, the V gene TRBV4-1; D ambiguous. CDR3 size: 15 residues. In germline, CDR1 is MGHRA, CDR2 YSYEKL. The V end lost 1 base, the J end lost 5 bases, and 9 bases lay between the germline ends. CDR3 bases: TGCGCCAGCAGCCAAGCTTCCCAGAATAATTCACCCCTCCACTTT. Its protein is CASSQASQNNSPLHF.

The chain is built from TRBV11-2 and TRBJ1-2, with a possible D match to TRBD1 (6 bases). Germline-derived CDR1 and CDR2 are SGHAT and FQNNGV. Trimming stripped 6 bases from V and 5 bases from J, with 22 bases between. The CDR3 is 16 amino acids. CDR3 protein: CASSPSGAGVVYGYTF. The DNA of the CDR3 is TGTGCCAGCAGTCCCTCCGGGGCAGGGGTGGTGTATGGCTACACCTTC.

About this clonotype itself: A much bigger clone sits one base away, suggesting this may be a read error. Written as DNA, the CDR3 is TGTGCCAGCGAAAGGGACAGGGGTGGGAAGACCCAGTACTTC. Its translation is CASERDRGGKTQYF. V and J are TRBV7-9 and TRBJ2-5; 10 positions match TRBD1. This CDR3 comprises 14 residues. Trimming removed 8 bases from V and 6 bases from J; junction bases left unmatched: 9. Germline values: CDR1 SEHNR, CDR2 FQNEAQ (reference sequence).

This clonotype was seen at least ten times. This chain uses TRBV5-4 with TRBJ2-1, with D possibly TRBD2 on 5 matching bases. Trimming pared 4 bases from V and 5 bases from J, leaving 13 bases between. Germline assignment: CDR1 SGHNT and CDR2 YYREEE (reference sequence). The CDR3 contains 14 residues. CDR3: CASSPRTVNNEQFF. The DNA for the CDR3 is TGTGCCAGCAGCCCTAGGACTGTCAACAATGAGCAGTTCTTC.

This clonotype was seen ten or more times. The chain uses TRBV28 and TRBJ1-5; a possible D gene is TRBD1 (6 bases). There are 15 residues in the CDR3. V dropped 9 bases and J dropped 2 bases, with 17 bases sitting between them. Germline V gene lookup returns CDR1 MDHEN and CDR2 SYDVKM. The CDR3 region is CASNSPGEGNQPQHF. The CDR3 bases are TGTGCCAGTAATTCTCCAGGGGAGGGCAATCAGCCCCAGCATTTT.

This clonotype was found many times. The chain has TRBV28 and TRBJ2-1, with D perhaps matching TRBD2 (6 bases). Trimming took off 7 bases at V and 0 bases at J, with 16 bases between the two ends. Germline V CDR1 and CDR2: MDHEN, SYDVKM. This CDR3 comprises 16 residues. CDR3 loop: CASIINGGSSYNEQFF. Here the CDR3 DNA reads TGTGCCAGCATTATAAACGGGGGATCCTCCTACAATGAGCAGTTCTTC.

This clonotype has ten or more counts. The V and J genes are TRBV20-1 and TRBJ2-7, with 12 bases lining up with TRBD1. J lost 2 bases, V lost 4 bases, and 15 bases had no gene match. The CDR3 is 18 amino acids. Per germline, CDR1 DFQATT and CDR2 SNEGSKA (reference sequence). The CDR3 DNA reads TGCAGTGCTACCTCGGGACAGGGGGCAAGCGGGGCCGCCTACGAGCAGTACTTC. This codes for CSATSGQGASGAAYEQYF.

Note on this clonotype: A much larger clone lies one base from this, so it may be a read error. The V call is TRBV7-9, the J call TRBJ2-7; D remains unclear. CDR1 is SEHNR, CDR2 FQNEAQ, per germline (reference sequence). The CDR3 is made up of 15 amino acids. CDR3 region: CASSPRQQSSYEQSF. CDR3 nucleotide sequence: TGTGCCAGCAGCCCCCGGCAGCAGAGCTCCTACGAGCAGTCCTTC.

The table lists this clonotype with a few counts. This chain uses TRBV12-3 or TRBV12-4 with TRBJ1-1, with 8 bases fitting TRBD1. The CDR3 contains 14 residues. The trim removed 6 bases at V and 4 bases at J, leaving 7 bases unmatched. The CDR3 DNA follows: TGTGCCAGCAGGCGGACAGGGAGAGCCACTGAAGCTTTCTTT. This gives the protein CASRRTGRATEAFF.

This clonotype was seen only once. V is TRBV6-1 and J is TRBJ2-3, with TRBD2 identical over 7 bases. V dropped 1 base and J dropped 2; count of bases not matched to a gene: 3. The CDR3 is 15 amino acids. Germline lookup yields CDR1 MNHNS and CDR2 SASEGT. The CDR3 loop is CASSEESGNTDTQYF. The DNA for the CDR3 is TGTGCCAGCAGTGAAGAGAGCGGGAACACAGATACGCAGTATTTT.

The V and J genes are TRBV7-2 and TRBJ1-5; no firm D call. This CDR3 is 13 amino acids long. CDR1 is SGHTA, CDR2 FQGNSA, per germline. V was clipped by 5 bases and J by 4 bases, with 9 bases between them. The DNA of the CDR3 is TGTGCCAGCAGCCTATGCCAGAATCAGCCCCAGCATTTT. Amino acid sequence: CASSLCQNQPQHF.

Worth noting for this clonotype: This may come from a read error, since a much larger clone is one base off. The chain links TRBV25-1 to TRBJ1-5; unclear D gene. The CDR3 extends over 14 amino acids. V was pared by 2 bases and J by 4 bases, with 9 bases between. The germline V gene has CDR1 MGHDK and CDR2 SYGVNS. The CDR3 bases are TGTGCCAGCAGTGAACCAGTGGAGAATCAGCCCCAGCATTTT. It translates to CASSEPVENQPQHF.

The chain joins TRBV15 to TRBJ1-2, with TRBD1 as a possible D gene (6 bases). This CDR3 spans 15 amino acids. The germline V and J ends were trimmed by 0 bases and 7 bases, with 15 bases remaining between them. Germline CDR1 is LNHNV and CDR2 is YYDKDF (reference sequence). For the CDR3, the DNA is TGTGCCACCAGCAGAGATAAAGGGGGTCAAGGTGGCTACACCTTC. Translation gives CATSRDKGGQGGYTF.

The chain carries TRBV6-2 or TRBV6-3 and TRBJ1-1; 9 bases match TRBD1. Trimming took 4 bases from V and 7 from J; bases not matched to a gene: 10. The CDR3 totals 15 residues. Germline V gene sequence: CDR1 MNHEY, CDR2 SVGEGT. In nucleotides, the CDR3 is TGTGCCAGCAGTTCCGAATCCGGGACAGGGCTTGAAGCTTTCTTT. Translating gives CASSSESGTGLEAFF.